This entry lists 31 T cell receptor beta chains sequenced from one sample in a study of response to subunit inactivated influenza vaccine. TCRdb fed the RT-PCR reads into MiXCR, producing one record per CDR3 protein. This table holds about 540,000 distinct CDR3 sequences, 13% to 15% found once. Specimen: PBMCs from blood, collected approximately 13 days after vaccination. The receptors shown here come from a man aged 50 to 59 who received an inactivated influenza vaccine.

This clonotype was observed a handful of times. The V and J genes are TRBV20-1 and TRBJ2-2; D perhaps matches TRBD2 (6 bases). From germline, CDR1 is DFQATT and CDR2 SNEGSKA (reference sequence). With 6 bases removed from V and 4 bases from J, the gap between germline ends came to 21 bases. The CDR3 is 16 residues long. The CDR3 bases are TGCAGTGCCTTGACATTAGACCGGAGGGGCACCGGGGAGCTGTTTTTT. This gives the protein CSALTLDRRGTGELFF.

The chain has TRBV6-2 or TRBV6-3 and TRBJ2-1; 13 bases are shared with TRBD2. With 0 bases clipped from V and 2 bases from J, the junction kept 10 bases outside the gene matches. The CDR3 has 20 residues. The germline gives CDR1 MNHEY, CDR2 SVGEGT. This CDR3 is CASSYSSPVLAGGPYNEQFF. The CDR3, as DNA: TGTGCCAGCAGTTACTCGTCCCCCGTACTAGCGGGAGGGCCCTACAATGAGCAGTTCTTC.

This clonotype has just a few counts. CDR3 residues: CSRRTSGLYNEQFF. CDR3 DNA: TGCAGTAGGAGGACTAGCGGACTGTACAATGAGCAGTTCTTC. This rearrangement joins TRBV20-1 to TRBJ2-1; 10 bases are a match to TRBD2. The germline V gene has CDR1 DFQATT and CDR2 SNEGSKA (reference sequence). The CDR3 length is 14 residues. Trimming cost V 8 bases and J 4 bases; bases outside gene matches: 8.

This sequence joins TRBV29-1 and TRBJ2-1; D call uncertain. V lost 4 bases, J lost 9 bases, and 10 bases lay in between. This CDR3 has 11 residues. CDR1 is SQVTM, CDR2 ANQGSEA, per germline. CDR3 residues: CSVGVGREQFF. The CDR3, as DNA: TGCAGCGTTGGGGTCGGGCGTGAGCAGTTCTTC.

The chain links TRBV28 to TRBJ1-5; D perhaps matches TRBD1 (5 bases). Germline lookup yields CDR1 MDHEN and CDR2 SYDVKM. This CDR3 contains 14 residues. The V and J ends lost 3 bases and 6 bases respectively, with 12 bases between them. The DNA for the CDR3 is TGTGCCAGCAGTTTCGGGGGTAGCGTTCAGCCCCAGCATTTT. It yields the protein CASSFGGSVQPQHF.

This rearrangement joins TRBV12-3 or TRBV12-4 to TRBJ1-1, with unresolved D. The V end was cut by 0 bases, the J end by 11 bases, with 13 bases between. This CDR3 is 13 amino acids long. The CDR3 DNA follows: TGTGCCAGCAGTTTAGCGCTAACCCTGAAGGCTTTCTTT. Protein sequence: CASSLALTLKAFF.

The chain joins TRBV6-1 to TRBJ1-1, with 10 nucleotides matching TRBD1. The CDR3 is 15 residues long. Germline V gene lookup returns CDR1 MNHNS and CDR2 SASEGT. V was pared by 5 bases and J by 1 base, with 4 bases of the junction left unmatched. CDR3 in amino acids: CASSPGTGENTEAFF. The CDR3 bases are TGTGCCAGCAGTCCCGGGACAGGGGAGAACACTGAAGCTTTCTTT.

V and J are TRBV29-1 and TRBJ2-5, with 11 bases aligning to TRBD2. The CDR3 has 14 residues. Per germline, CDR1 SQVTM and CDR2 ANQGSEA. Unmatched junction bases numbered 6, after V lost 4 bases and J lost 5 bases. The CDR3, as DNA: TGCAGCGTTGTACTAGCGGGAGTCTTGGAGACCCAGTACTTC. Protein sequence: CSVVLAGVLETQYF.

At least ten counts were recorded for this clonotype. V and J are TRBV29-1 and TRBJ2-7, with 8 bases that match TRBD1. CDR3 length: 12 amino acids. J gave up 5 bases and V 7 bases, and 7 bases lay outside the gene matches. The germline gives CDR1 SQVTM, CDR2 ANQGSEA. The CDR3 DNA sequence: TGCAGCGCCGGACAGGGTAACAACGAGCAGTACTTC. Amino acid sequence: CSAGQGNNEQYF.

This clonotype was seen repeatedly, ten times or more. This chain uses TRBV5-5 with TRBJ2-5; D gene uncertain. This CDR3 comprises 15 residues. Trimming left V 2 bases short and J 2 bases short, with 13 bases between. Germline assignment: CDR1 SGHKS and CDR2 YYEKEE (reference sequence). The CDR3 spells CASSFSPLEQETQYF. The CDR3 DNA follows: TGTGCCAGCAGCTTTTCGCCGCTTGAGCAAGAGACCCAGTACTTC.

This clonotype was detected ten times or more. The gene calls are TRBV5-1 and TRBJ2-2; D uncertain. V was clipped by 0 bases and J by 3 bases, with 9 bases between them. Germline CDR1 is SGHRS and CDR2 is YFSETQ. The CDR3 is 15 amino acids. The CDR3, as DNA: TGCGCCAGCAGCTTGGCTGGAGCTTACACCGGGGAGCTGTTTTTT. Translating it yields CASSLAGAYTGELFF.

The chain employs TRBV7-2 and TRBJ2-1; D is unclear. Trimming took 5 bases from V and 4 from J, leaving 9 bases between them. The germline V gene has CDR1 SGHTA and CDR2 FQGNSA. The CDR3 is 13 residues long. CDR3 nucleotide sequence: TGTGCCAGCAGCCGTCCCCAATACAATGAGCAGTTCTTC. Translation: CASSRPQYNEQFF.

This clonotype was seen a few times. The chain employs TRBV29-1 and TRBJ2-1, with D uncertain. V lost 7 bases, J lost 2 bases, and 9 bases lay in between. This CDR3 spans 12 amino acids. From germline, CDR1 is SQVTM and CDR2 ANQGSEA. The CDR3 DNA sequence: TGCAGCGACGGAGTTACCTACAATGAGCAGTTCTTC. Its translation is CSDGVTYNEQFF.

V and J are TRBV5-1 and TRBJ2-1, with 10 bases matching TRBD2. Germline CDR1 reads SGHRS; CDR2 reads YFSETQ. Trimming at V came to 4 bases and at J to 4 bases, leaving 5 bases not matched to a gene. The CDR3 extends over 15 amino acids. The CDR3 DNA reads TGCGCCAGCAGCCTAGCGGGAGAGGCTTACAATGAGCAGTTCTTC. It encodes CASSLAGEAYNEQFF.

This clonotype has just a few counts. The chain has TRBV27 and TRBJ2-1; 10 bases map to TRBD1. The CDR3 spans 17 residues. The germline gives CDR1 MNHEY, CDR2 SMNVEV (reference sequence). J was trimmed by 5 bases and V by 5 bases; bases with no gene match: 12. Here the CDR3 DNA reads TGTGCCAGCAGTCTTCCCCGACAGGGGGCCTTACACAATGAGCAGTTCTTC. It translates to CASSLPRQGALHNEQFF.

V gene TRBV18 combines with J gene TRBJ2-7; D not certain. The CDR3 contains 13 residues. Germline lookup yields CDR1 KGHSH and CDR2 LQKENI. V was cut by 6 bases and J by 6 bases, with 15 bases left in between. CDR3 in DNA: TGTGCCAGCTCTATCGGCGCCAATATCGAGCAGTACTTC. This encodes CASSIGANIEQYF.

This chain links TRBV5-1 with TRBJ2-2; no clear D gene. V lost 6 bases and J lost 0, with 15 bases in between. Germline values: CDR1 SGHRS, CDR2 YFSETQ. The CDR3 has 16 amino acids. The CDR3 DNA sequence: TGCGCCAGCACCCCAAGGGTGGTGGCGAACACCGGGGAGCTGTTTTTT. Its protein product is CASTPRVVANTGELFF.

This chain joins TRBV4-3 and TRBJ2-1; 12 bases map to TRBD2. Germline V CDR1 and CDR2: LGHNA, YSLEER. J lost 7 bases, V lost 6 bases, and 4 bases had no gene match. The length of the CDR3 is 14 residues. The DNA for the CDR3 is TGCGCCAGCAGAGGGCTAGCGGGAGGGAATGAGCAGTTCTTC. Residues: CASRGLAGGNEQFF.

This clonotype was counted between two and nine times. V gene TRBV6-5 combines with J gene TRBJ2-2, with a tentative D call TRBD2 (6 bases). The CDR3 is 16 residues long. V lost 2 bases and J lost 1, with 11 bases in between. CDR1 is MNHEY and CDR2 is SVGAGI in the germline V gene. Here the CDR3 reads CASSYLGTQNTGELFF. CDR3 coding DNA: TGTGCCAGCAGTTACCTCGGGACTCAGAACACCGGGGAGCTGTTTTTT.

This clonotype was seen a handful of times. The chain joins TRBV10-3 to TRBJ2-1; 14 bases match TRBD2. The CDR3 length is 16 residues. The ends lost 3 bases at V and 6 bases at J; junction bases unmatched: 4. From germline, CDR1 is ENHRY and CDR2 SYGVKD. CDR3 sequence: CAISDPGLAGGNEQFF. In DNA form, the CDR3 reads TGTGCCATCAGTGACCCAGGACTAGCGGGGGGCAATGAGCAGTTCTTC.

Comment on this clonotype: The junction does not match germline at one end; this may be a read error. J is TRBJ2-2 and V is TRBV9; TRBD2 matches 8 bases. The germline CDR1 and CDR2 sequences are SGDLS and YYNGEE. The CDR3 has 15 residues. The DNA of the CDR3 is TGTCCCAGCAGCGTGAGCGGGAGTGTCACCGGGGAGCTGTTTTTT. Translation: CPSSVSGSVTGELFF. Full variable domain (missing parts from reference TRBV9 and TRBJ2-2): DSGVTQTPKHLITATGQRVTLRCSPRSGDLSVYWYQQSLDQGLQFLIQYYNGEERAKGNILERFSAQQFPDLHSELNLSSLELGDSALYFCPSSVSGSVTGELFFGEGSRLTVL.

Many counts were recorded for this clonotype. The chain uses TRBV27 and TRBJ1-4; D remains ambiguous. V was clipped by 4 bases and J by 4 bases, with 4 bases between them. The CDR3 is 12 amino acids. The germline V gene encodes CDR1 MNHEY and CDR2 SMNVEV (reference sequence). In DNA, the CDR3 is TGTGCCAGCAGTTCCGATAATGAAAAACTGTTTTTT. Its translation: CASSSDNEKLFF. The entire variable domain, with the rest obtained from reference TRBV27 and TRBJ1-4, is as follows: EAQVTQNPRYLITVTGKKLTVTCSQNMNHEYMSWYRQDPGLGLRQIYYSMNVEVTDKGDVPEGYKVSRKEKRNFPLILESPSPNQTSLYFCASSSDNEKLFFGSGTQLSVL.

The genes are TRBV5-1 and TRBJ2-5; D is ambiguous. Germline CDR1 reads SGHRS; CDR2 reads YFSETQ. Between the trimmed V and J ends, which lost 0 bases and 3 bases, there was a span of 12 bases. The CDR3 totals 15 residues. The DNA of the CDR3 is TGCGCCAGCAGCTTGGGTTCTCAGACCGAAGAGACCCAGTACTTC. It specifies CASSLGSQTEETQYF.

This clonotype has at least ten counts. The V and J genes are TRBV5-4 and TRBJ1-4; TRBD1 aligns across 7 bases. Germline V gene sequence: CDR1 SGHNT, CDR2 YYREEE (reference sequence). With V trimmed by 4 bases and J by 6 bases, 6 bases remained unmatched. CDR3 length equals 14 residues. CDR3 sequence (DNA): TGTGCCAGCAGCCTCGACAGGGTAGATGAAAAACTGTTTTTT. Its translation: CASSLDRVDEKLFF.

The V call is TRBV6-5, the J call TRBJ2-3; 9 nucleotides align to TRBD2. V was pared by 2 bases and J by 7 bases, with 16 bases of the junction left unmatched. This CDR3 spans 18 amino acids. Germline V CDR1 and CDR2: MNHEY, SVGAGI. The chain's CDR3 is CASSYGSGLAGGMNTQYF. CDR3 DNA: TGTGCCAGCAGTTACGGGTCGGGACTTGCGGGAGGGATGAATACGCAGTATTTT.

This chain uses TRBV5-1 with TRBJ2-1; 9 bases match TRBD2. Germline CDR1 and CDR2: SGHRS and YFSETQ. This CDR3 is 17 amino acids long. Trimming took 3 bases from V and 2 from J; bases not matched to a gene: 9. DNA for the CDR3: TGCGCCAGCAGCTCGCTCCCCCCTAGCGGGGCCTACAATGAGCAGTTCTTC. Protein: CASSSLPPSGAYNEQFF.

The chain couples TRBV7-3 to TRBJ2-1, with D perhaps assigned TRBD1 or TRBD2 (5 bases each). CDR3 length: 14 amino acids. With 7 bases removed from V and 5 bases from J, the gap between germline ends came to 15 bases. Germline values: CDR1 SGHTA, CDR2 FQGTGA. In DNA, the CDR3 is TGTGCCAGCAACTCGGGGCCGAATAACAATGAGCAGTTCTTC. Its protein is CASNSGPNNNEQFF.

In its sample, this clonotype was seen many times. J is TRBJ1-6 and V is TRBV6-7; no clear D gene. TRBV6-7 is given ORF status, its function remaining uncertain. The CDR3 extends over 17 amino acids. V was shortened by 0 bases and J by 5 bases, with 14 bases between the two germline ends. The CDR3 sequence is CASSYSQERDNNSPLHF. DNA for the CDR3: TGTGCCAGCAGTTACTCTCAGGAGAGGGATAATAATTCACCCCTCCACTTT.

The CDR3 loop is CASSYGGQGQPQHF. CDR3 nucleotide sequence: TGTGCCAGCAGTTACGGGGGGCAGGGTCAGCCCCAGCATTTT. The chain links TRBV6-2 or TRBV6-3 to TRBJ1-5, with D perhaps matching TRBD1 (6 bases). Germline lookup yields CDR1 MNHEY and CDR2 SVGEGT. V lost 2 bases and J 6 bases, leaving 11 bases between the germline ends. There are 14 residues in the CDR3.

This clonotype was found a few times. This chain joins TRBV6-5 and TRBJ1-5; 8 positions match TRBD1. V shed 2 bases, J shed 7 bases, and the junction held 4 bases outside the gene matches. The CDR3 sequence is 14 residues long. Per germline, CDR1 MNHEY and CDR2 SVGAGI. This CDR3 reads CASSYTTGDQPQHF. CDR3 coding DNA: TGTGCCAGCAGTTACACGACAGGGGACCAGCCCCAGCATTTT.

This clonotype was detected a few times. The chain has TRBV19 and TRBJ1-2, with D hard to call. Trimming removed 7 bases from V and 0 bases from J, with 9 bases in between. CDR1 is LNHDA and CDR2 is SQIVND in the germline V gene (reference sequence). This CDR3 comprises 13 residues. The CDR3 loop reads CASTKPPNYGYTF. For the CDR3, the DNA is TGTGCCAGTACCAAACCACCTAACTATGGCTACACCTTC.